Sequencing of this T cell receptor beta chain was carried out in a study of blood T cell repertoires in COVID-19. About the study: COVID-19 samples, acute and convalescent, were from the United States, Italy and Spain.

Patients of the Seattle cohort, enrolled during active infection, were followed longitudinally. In the source study's methods: Using reference gene primer amplification, nucleated cell counts were estimated. Only in-frame clones appear in the TCRdb table, and some are missing; sequencing was by immunoSEQ multiplex PCR. V and J calls and clone size are those listed in that table; D and trimming were worked out from the DNA. This table holds 85,000 to 100,000 clones, around 88% found once. Germline CDR1 reads SGHNT; CDR2 reads YYREEE (reference sequence). J lost 0 bases, V lost 4 bases, and 3 bases had no gene match. The CDR3 runs 15 residues.

The V call is TRBV5-4, the J call TRBJ1-4, with 7 bases fitting TRBD1. The TCR was taken from a man aged 50 or older with COVID-19, enrolled during active disease. The sequenced sample was peripheral blood. CDR3 sequence (DNA): TGTGCCAGCAGCCAGGGACAGACAACTAATGAAAAACTGTTTTTT. It specifies CASSQGQTTNEKLFF. Together with reference TRBV5-4 and TRBJ1-4, the CDR3 gives the full variable domain: ETGVTQSPTHLIKTRGQQVTLRCSSQSGHNTVSWYQQALGQGPQFIFQYYREEENGRGNFPPRFSGLQFPNYSSELNVNALELDDSALYLCASSQGQTTNEKLFFGSGTQLSVL.